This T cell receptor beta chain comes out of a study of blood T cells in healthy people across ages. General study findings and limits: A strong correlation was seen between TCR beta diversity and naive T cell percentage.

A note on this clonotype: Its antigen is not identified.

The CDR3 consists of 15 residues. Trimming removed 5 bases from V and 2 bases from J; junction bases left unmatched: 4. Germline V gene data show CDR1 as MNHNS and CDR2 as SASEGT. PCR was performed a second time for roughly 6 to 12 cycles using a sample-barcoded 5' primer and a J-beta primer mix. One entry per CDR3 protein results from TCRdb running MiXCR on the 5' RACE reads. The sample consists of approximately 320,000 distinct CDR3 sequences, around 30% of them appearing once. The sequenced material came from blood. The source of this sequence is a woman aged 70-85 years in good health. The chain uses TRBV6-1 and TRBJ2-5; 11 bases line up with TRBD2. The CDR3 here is CASSPRTSGQETQYF. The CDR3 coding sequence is TGTGCCAGCAGTCCCAGGACTAGCGGGCAAGAGACCCAGTACTTC.